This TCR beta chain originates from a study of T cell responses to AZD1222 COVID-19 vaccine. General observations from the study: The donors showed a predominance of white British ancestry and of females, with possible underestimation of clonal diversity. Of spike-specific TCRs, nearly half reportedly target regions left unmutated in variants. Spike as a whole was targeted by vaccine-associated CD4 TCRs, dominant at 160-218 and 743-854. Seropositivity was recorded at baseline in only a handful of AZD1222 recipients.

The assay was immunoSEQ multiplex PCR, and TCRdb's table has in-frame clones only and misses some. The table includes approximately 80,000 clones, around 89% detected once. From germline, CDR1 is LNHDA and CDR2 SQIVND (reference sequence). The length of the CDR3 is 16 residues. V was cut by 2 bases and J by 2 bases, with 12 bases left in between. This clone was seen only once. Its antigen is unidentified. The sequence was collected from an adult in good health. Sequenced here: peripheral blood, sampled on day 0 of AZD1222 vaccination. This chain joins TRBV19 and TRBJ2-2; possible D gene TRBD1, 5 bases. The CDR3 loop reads CASSIIGQGNTGELFF. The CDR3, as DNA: TGTGCCAGTAGTATAATTGGGCAGGGTAACACCGGGGAGCTGTTTTTT.